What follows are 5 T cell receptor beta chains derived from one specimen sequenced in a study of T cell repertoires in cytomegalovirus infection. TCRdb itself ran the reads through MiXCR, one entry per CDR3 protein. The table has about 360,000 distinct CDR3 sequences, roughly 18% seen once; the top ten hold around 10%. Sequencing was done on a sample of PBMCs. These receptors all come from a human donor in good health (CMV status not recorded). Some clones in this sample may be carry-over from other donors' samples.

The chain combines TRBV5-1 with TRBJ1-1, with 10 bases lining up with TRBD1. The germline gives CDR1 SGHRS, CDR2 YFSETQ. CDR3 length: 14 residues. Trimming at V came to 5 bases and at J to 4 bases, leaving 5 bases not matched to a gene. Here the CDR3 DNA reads TGCGCCAGCAGATCCGGGACAGGGGTCACTGAAGCTTTCTTT. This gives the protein CASRSGTGVTEAFF. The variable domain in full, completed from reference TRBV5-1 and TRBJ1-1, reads KAGVTQTPRYLIKTRGQQVTLSCSPISGHRSVSWYQQTPGQGLQFLFEYFSETQRNKGNFPGRFSGRQFSNSRSEMNVSTLELGDSALYLCASRSGTGVTEAFFGQGTRLTVV.

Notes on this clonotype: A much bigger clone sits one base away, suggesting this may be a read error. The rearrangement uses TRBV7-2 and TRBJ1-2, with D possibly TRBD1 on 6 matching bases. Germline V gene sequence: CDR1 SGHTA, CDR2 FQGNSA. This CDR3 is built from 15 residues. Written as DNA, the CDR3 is TGTGCCAGCAGCCGACAGGCCGGTAGTAACTATGACTACACCTTC. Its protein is CASSRQAGSNYDYTF. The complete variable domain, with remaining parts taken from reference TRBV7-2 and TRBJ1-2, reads GAGVSQSPSNKVTEKGKDVELRCDPISGHTALYWYRQSLGQGLEFLIYFQGNSAPDKSGLPSDRFSAERTGGSVSTLTIQRTQQEDSAVYLCASSRQAGSNYDYTFGSGTRLTVV.

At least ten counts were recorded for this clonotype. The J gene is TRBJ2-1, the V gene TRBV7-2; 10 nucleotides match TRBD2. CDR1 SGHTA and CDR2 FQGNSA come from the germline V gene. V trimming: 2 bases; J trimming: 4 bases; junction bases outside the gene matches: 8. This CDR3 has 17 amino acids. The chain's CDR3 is CASSLRASGSGYNEQFF. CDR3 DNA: TGTGCCAGCAGCTTAAGGGCTAGCGGGAGCGGGTACAATGAGCAGTTCTTC.

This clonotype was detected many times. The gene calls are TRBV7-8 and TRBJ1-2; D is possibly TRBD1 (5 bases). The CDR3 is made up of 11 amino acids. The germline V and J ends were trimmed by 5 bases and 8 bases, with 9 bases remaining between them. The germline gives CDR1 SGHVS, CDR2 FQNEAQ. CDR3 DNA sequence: TGTGCCAGCAGCCTGGGGACCGGCTACACCTTC. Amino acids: CASSLGTGYTF. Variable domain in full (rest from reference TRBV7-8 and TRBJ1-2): GAGVSQSPRYKVAKRGQDVALRCDPISGHVSLFWYQQALGQGPEFLTYFQNEAQLDKSGLPSDRFFAERPEGSVSTLKIQRTQQEDSAVYLCASSLGTGYTFGSGTRLTVV.

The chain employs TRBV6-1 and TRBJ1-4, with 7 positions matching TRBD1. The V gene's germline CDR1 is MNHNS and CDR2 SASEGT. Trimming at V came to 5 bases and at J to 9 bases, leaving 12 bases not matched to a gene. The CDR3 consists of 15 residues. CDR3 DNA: TGTGCCAGCAGTCTAAACCGGGACAGATCAAAAAAACTGTTTTTT. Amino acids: CASSLNRDRSKKLFF.